Each of the 16 T cell receptor beta chains below was sequenced from the same sample in a study of CDR3 diversity in severe acne. Each CDR3 protein is one row after TCRdb ran MiXCR on the PCR reads. The profile shows roughly 100,000 distinct CDR3 sequences, 51% of them singletons. Sequenced input: blood. The source of these receptors is a male donor with acne.

The rearrangement links TRBV10-3 to TRBJ2-1; 13 nucleotides align to TRBD2. The V gene end was trimmed by 7 bases and the J gene end by 3 bases; junction bases not matched to a gene: 9. Germline V CDR1 and CDR2: ENHRY, SYGVKD. This CDR3 contains 17 residues. CDR3 sequence: CAINPGLAGRDYNEQFF. CDR3 DNA: TGTGCCATCAACCCGGGACTAGCGGGAAGGGACTACAATGAGCAGTTCTTC.

The chain couples TRBV15 to TRBJ2-1; D is unclear. CDR3 size: 23 residues. The V gene lost 3 bases and the J gene lost 7 bases, with 40 bases spanning the gap. CDR1 is LNHNV and CDR2 is YYDKDF in the germline V gene (reference sequence). The CDR3 nucleotides are TGTGCCACCAGCAGGGACCTAGTCGCCGACACACACACCAGCAGTGAATTAGGGAATGAGCAGTTCTTC. It codes for CATSRDLVADTHTSSELGNEQFF.

As for this clonotype: At one of its ends the junction is not consistent with the germline gene, which may arise from a read error. The J gene is TRBJ2-5, the V gene TRBV10-3; the D gene is possibly TRBD1 (5 bases). Germline CDR1 ENHRY, CDR2 SYGVKD. This CDR3 is 12 amino acids long. The CDR3, as DNA: TGTGCCAGCAGTGATCCAGGGGAGACCCAGTACTTC. Its protein is CASSDPGETQYF.

This clonotype was counted once. DNA of the CDR3: TGTGCCAGTAGTATAGGGCGAAACACTGAAGCTTTCTTT. Amino acids: CASSIGRNTEAFF. The chain couples TRBV19 to TRBJ1-1; D is undetermined. Trimming took 1 base from V and 2 from J, leaving 5 bases between them. CDR1 is LNHDA and CDR2 is SQIVND in the germline V gene (reference sequence). The CDR3 has 13 amino acids.

This chain joins TRBV12-3 or TRBV12-4 and TRBJ1-5; tentatively, D is TRBD1 (5 bases). The V end lost 6 bases, the J end lost 0 bases, and 12 bases lay between the germline ends. The CDR3 runs 15 residues. This CDR3 is CASSSLQGSNQPQHF. As DNA, the CDR3 is TGTGCCAGCAGCTCCCTTCAGGGTAGCAATCAGCCCCAGCATTTT.

This rearrangement joins TRBV5-4 to TRBJ2-6; TRBD1 matches 11 bases. The CDR3 runs 18 residues. The germline V gene encodes CDR1 SGHNT and CDR2 YYREEE (reference sequence). V dropped 3 bases and J dropped 0; count of bases not matched to a gene: 5. CDR3 in DNA: TGTGCCAGCAGCTCTAGGACAGGGGGCGCCTCTGGGGCCAACGTCCTGACTTTC. This translates into CASSSRTGGASGANVLTF.

The sample holds many counts of this clonotype. The chain links TRBV5-5 to TRBJ2-1; D ambiguous. Germline loops: CDR1 SGHKS, CDR2 YYEKEE (reference sequence). V was trimmed by 0 bases and J by 6 bases, leaving 10 bases between them. The CDR3 is 14 amino acids. The CDR3 sequence is CASSLAHQPNEQFF. CDR3 nucleotides: TGTGCCAGCAGCTTGGCACACCAGCCCAATGAGCAGTTCTTC. The whole variable domain, filled in from reference TRBV5-5 and TRBJ2-1, reads DAGVTQSPTHLIKTRGQQVTLRCSPISGHKSVSWYQQVLGQGPQFIFQYYEKEERGRGNFPDRFSARQFPNYSSELNVNALLLGDSALYLCASSLAHQPNEQFFGPGTRLTVL.

CDR3 DNA: TGCAGTGCTAACAGGGGGCCGTACGAGCAGTACTTC. It yields the protein CSANRGPYEQYF. The rearrangement uses TRBV20-1 and TRBJ2-7; 9 bases agree with TRBD1. J was trimmed by 4 bases and V by 4 bases; bases with no gene match: 2. The CDR3 covers 12 residues. Germline assignment: CDR1 DFQATT and CDR2 SNEGSKA (reference sequence).

This clonotype was seen repeatedly, ten times or more. The rearrangement links TRBV2 to TRBJ2-3; weak D call: TRBD2 (6 bases). The CDR3 runs to 13 residues. Germline CDR1 reads SNHLY; CDR2 reads FYNNEI. The V gene lost 6 bases and the J gene lost 2 bases, with 9 bases spanning the gap. The CDR3 nucleotides are TGTGCCAGCAGCTCGGGACTCACAGATACGCAGTATTTT. Protein product: CASSSGLTDTQYF.

This clonotype was seen many times. The rearrangement links TRBV7-6 to TRBJ1-2, with D perhaps matching TRBD1 (6 bases). Germline lookup yields CDR1 SGHVS and CDR2 FNYEAQ. Deletions cut 5 bases from V and 7 bases from J, with 14 bases between. This CDR3 region has 13 residues. CDR3 sequence reads: CASSKQGARGYTF. The DNA of the CDR3 is TGTGCCAGCAGCAAACAGGGTGCGCGTGGCTACACCTTC.

This clonotype was seen only a few times. The chain uses TRBV2 and TRBJ2-1; 12 bases align to TRBD2. There are 15 residues in the CDR3. Trimming removed 4 bases from V and 4 bases from J; junction bases left unmatched: 2. Per germline, CDR1 SNHLY and CDR2 FYNNEI. The CDR3 protein is CASSGTSGIYNEQFF. CDR3 coding DNA: TGTGCCAGCAGTGGGACTAGCGGGATTTACAATGAGCAGTTCTTC.

The chain combines TRBV6-6 with TRBJ2-5; 7 nucleotides match TRBD2. Germline CDR1 is MNHNY and CDR2 is SVGAGI (reference sequence). CDR3 length: 14 amino acids. Trimming took 2 bases from V and 5 from J; bases not matched to a gene: 5. CDR3 sequence reads: CASSYGLVYETQYF. Here the CDR3 DNA reads TGTGCCAGCAGTTACGGACTAGTCTACGAGACCCAGTACTTC.

Regarding this clonotype: A much larger clone sits a single nucleotide away, making a read error possible. The chain combines TRBV19 with TRBJ1-1, with 7 bases fitting TRBD1. Per the germline V gene, CDR1 is LNHDA and CDR2 is SQIVND (reference sequence). The CDR3 sequence is 12 residues long. The chain's CDR3 is CASQTGNTGAFF. The DNA for the CDR3 is TGTGCCAGTCAGACAGGGAACACTGGAGCTTTCTTT.

As concerns this clonotype: This may arise from a read error, as a much more abundant clone is one base away. Here the CDR3 omits its conserved ending phenylalanine or tryptophan, so a read error is the likely source. The CDR3 sequence is CASSLALAVYNEQFL. The CDR3 region has the DNA TGTGCCAGCAGCTTAGCTCTAGCGGTGTACAATGAGCAGTTCCTC. The rearrangement uses TRBV7-3 and TRBJ2-1; 7 bases agree with TRBD2. From germline, CDR1 is SGHTA and CDR2 FQGTGA. The V segment lost 2 bases and the J segment 4 bases; nucleotides outside the gene matches: 5. There are 15 residues in the CDR3.

This rearrangement joins TRBV7-9 to TRBJ2-7; maybe TRBD1 (6 bases). CDR1 and CDR2 from the germline V gene are SEHNR and FQNEAQ (reference sequence). The V end lost 8 bases, the J end lost 4 bases, and 18 bases lay between the germline ends. This CDR3 comprises 14 residues. CDR3 sequence reads: CASGRSGAAYEQYF. In DNA form, the CDR3 reads TGTGCCAGCGGAAGGTCAGGGGCGGCATACGAGCAGTACTTC. Using reference TRBV7-9 and TRBJ2-7 for the parts outside the CDR3, the full variable domain is DTGVSQNPRHKITKRGQNVTFRCDPISEHNRLYWYRQTLGQGPEFLTYFQNEAQLEKSRLLSDRFSAERPKGSFSTLEIQRTEQGDSAMYLCASGRSGAAYEQYFGPGTRLTVT.

The rearrangement joins TRBV7-6 to TRBJ2-5, with TRBD2 matching over 9 bases. This CDR3 is built from 15 residues. CDR1 is SGHVS, CDR2 FNYEAQ, per germline. V lost 0 bases and J lost 4; bases outside the gene matches: 3. The chain's CDR3 is CASSLARGGGETQYF. The DNA of the CDR3 is TGTGCCAGCAGCTTAGCGCGGGGGGGGGGAGAGACCCAGTACTTC. Variable domain in full (rest from reference TRBV7-6 and TRBJ2-5): GAGVSQSPRYKVTKRGQDVALRCDPISGHVSLYWYRQALGQGPEFLTYFNYEAQQDKSGLPNDRFSAERPEGSISTLTIQRTEQRDSAMYRCASSLARGGGETQYFGPGTRLLVL.